This T cell receptor beta chain originates from a study of neurological immune-mediated disorders. Whole-study context: Disease course was recorded as relapsing-remitting for some 31 and secondary progressive for about 8.5% of the 34 multiple sclerosis patients.

The sample holds many counts of this clonotype. Where libraries were unsorted, they were derived from 2 million PBMCs stored at -80 degrees C. The authors produced cDNA by 5'RACE using 10-nucleotide random UMIs. TCRdb re-called the 5' RACE reads through MiXCR, storing one row per CDR3 protein. The sample records 69,000 or so distinct CDR3 sequences, approximately 5% being singletons. Germline CDR1 SGHRS, CDR2 YFSETQ. The CDR3 runs to 14 residues. V shed 0 bases and J shed 3 bases, with 6 bases lying between them. This TCR was sampled from a woman in her 70s with multiple sclerosis. The source material was PBMCs. V and J are TRBV5-1 and TRBJ2-2; no reliable D call. This CDR3 is CASSLAGDTGELFF. The CDR3 coding sequence is TGCGCCAGCAGCTTGGCGGGTGACACCGGGGAGCTGTTTTTT.